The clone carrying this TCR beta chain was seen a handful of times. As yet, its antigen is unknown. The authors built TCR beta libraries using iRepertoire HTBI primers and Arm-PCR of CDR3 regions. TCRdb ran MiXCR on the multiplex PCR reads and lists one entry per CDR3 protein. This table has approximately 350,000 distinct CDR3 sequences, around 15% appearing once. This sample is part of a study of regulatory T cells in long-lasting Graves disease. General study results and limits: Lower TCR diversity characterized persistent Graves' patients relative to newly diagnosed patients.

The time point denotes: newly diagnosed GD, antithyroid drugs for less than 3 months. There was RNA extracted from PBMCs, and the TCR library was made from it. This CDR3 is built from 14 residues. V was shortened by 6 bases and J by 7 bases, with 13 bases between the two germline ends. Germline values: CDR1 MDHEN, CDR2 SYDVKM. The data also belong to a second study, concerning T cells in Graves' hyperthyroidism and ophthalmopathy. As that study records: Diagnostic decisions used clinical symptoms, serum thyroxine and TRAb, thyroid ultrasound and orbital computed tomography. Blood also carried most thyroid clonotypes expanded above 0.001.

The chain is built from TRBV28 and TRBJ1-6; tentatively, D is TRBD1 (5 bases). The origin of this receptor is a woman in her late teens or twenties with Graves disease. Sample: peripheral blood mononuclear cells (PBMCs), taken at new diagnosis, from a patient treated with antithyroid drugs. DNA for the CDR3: TGTGCCAGCAGACCCGGGACGGAGAATTCACCCCTCCACTTT. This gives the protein CASRPGTENSPLHF.